Each of the 12 T cell receptor beta chains below was sequenced from the same sample in a study of blood T cells in healthy people across ages. A second PCR, run for about 6 to 11 cycles, used a sample-barcoded 5' primer plus a J-beta primer mix. MiXCR, run by TCRdb on the 5' RACE reads, gives a single entry per CDR3 protein. The table lists roughly 1.7 million distinct CDR3 sequences, approximately 32% of them singletons, with approximately 10% in the top ten. Sample: blood. These receptors were obtained from a woman aged 25 to 45 in good health.

Concerning this clonotype: Relative to the germline gene, one junction end is altered; a read error may explain this. The rearrangement links TRBV7-9 to TRBJ2-5; no clear D. The last part of the DNA fits TRBJ2-7 better; the J call may be wrong. The germline V gene encodes CDR1 SEHNR and CDR2 FQNEAQ (reference sequence). The CDR3 has 12 residues. The chain's CDR3 is CSSSLTGREQYF. CDR3 nucleotides: TGTTCCAGCAGCCTCACTGGGCGCGAGCAGTACTTC.

This clonotype was picked up a small number of times. The chain combines TRBV6-1 with TRBJ2-2, with D possibly TRBD1 on 6 matching bases. Germline V gene data show CDR1 as MNHNS and CDR2 as SASEGT. This CDR3 has 15 amino acids. Trimming cost V 1 base and J 4 bases, with 10 bases left between them. CDR3: CASSEVGGPTGELFF. The CDR3 DNA reads as TGTGCCAGCAGTGAAGTAGGGGGTCCCACCGGGGAGCTGTTTTTT.

This sequence joins TRBV28 and TRBJ2-6, with D uncertain. This CDR3 spans 16 amino acids. V was clipped by 6 bases and J by 2 bases, with 14 bases between them. From germline, CDR1 is MDHEN and CDR2 SYDVKM. The CDR3 sequence is CASSQTGSAGANVLTF. Here the CDR3 DNA reads TGTGCCAGCAGCCAGACCGGTTCAGCTGGGGCCAACGTCCTGACTTTC.

There are many counts of this clonotype. The genes are TRBV29-1 and TRBJ2-1, with 11 nucleotides matching TRBD2. CDR1 is SQVTM and CDR2 is ANQGSEA in the germline V gene. The CDR3 loop spans 14 amino acids. V dropped 6 bases and J dropped 3; count of bases not matched to a gene: 4. The CDR3 sequence is CSVTGTSGYNEQFF. CDR3 coding DNA: TGCAGCGTGACCGGGACTAGCGGCTACAATGAGCAGTTCTTC.

This clonotype was seen a few times. This chain uses TRBV3-1 with TRBJ2-5, with unresolved D. The length of the CDR3 is 14 residues. Germline V gene data show CDR1 as LGHDT and CDR2 as YNNKEL (reference sequence). V lost 0 bases and J lost 4, with 9 bases in between. This CDR3 is CASSQDISPETQYF. The CDR3 region has the DNA TGTGCCAGCAGCCAAGATATTAGCCCAGAGACCCAGTACTTC.

There are a few counts of this clonotype. J is TRBJ2-7 and V is TRBV7-2; 10 bases align to TRBD2. Germline V gene sequence: CDR1 SGHTA, CDR2 FQGNSA. The CDR3 spans 16 residues. V lost 1 base and J lost 3; bases outside the gene matches: 6. For the CDR3, the DNA is TGTGCCAGCAGCTTAGTCGGACTAGCGGCACTCTACGAGCAGTACTTC. Translation: CASSLVGLAALYEQYF.

Notes on this clonotype: A much larger clone sits a single nucleotide away, making a read error possible. The chain has TRBV7-2 and TRBJ1-1; D is ambiguous. The CDR3 is 13 amino acids. V lost 1 base, J lost 1 base, and 4 bases lay in between. The germline CDR1 and CDR2 sequences are SGHTA and FQGNSA. Written as DNA, the CDR3 is TGTGCCAGCAGCTTAGTTACGAACACTGAAGCTTTCTTT. Translated: CASSLVTNTEAFF.

This clonotype came up many times. The CDR3 region has the DNA TGCAGTGTCTTGGCGAGGGGCGGAGACCTCTACGAGCAGTACTTC. This gives the protein CSVLARGGDLYEQYF. The rearrangement uses TRBV20-1 and TRBJ2-7, with D perhaps matching TRBD1 or TRBD2 (5 bases each). The V and J ends lost 7 bases and 3 bases respectively, with 22 bases between them. CDR1 is DFQATT and CDR2 is SNEGSKA in the germline V gene (reference sequence). This CDR3 is 15 amino acids long.

Worth noting for this clonotype: A much larger clone lies one base from this, so it may be a read error. CDR3 loop: CASSSPANERFF. The CDR3 DNA reads TGTGCCAGCAGCTCCCCGGCGAATGAGCGGTTCTTC. The V and J genes are TRBV7-3 and TRBJ2-1, with D unresolved. CDR3 length: 12 amino acids. In germline, CDR1 is SGHTA, CDR2 FQGTGA.

Only a few counts were recorded for this clonotype. The CDR3 DNA is TGTGCCAGCAGTGACTCAGGGGACGGCTACACCTTC. Translation gives CASSDSGDGYTF. The chain couples TRBV6-1 to TRBJ1-2; tentative D call: TRBD1 (6 bases). Per the germline V gene, CDR1 is MNHNS and CDR2 is SASEGT. The CDR3 length is 12 residues. Trimming removed 3 bases from V and 8 bases from J, with 10 bases in between.

This chain uses TRBV5-6 with TRBJ2-1; the D is unclear. V lost 0 bases and J lost 7, with 17 bases in between. CDR3 length: 16 residues. The germline CDR1 and CDR2 sequences are SGHDT and YYEEEE. Written as DNA, the CDR3 is TGTGCCAGCAGCTTGGCCGCCCGGGTAGGGCTGAATGAGCAGTTCTTC. The encoded protein is CASSLAARVGLNEQFF.

This clonotype appeared many times. The gene calls are TRBV20-1 and TRBJ2-3; 8 nucleotides agree with TRBD2. The CDR3 is 14 amino acids. V lost 5 bases to trimming and J lost 0 bases; unmatched junction nucleotides: 4. Germline CDR1 and CDR2: DFQATT and SNEGSKA (reference sequence). The CDR3 sequence is CSAPIAGSTDTQYF. In nucleotides, the CDR3 is TGCAGTGCTCCCATAGCGGGAAGCACAGATACGCAGTATTTT.